Each of the 27 T cell receptor beta chains below was sequenced from the same sample in a study of T cells in Graves' hyperthyroidism and ophthalmopathy (dated by TCRdb to about 2019). Library preparation was by multiplex PCR. Sequenced using an Illumina HiSeq 2000. TCR beta CDR3 regions were amplified from RNA transcripts. A first-round RT-PCR of the TCR CDR3 used the HTBI primer set with the Qiagen OneStep RT-PCR kit. Clones were called with MiXCR by TCRdb after fastp trimmed the public reads at Q25, and only in-frame beta chains were retained. Every entry covers one CDR3 protein and lists the most common genes and DNA from its rows. This sample holds a few hundred thousand distinct CDR3 sequences; 15% to 18% were observed only once. The leading ten clones occupy 28% of the sample. Specimen: blood. Receptors were obtained from a woman aged 18-35 years with Graves' hyperthyroidism that later progressed to Graves' ophthalmopathy.

This clonotype was recorded many times. V usage is TRBV28 and J usage is TRBJ2-7; 14 nucleotides agree with TRBD2. CDR1 and CDR2 (germline): MDHEN, SYDVKM. J gave up 3 bases and V 6 bases, and 19 bases lay outside the gene matches. The CDR3 runs 20 residues. CDR3 protein: CASSPLWLGLAGANYYEQYF. For the CDR3, the DNA is TGTGCCAGCAGCCCCCTCTGGTTGGGACTAGCGGGAGCGAATTACTACGAGCAGTACTTC.

This clonotype was recorded a few times. The genes are TRBV4-2 and TRBJ1-1, with 7 bases identical to TRBD1. The CDR3 runs to 14 residues. V gave up 4 bases and J gave up 2 bases; unmatched junction bases: 4. Germline CDR1 reads LGHNA; CDR2 reads YNFKEQ. CDR3: CASSLDRYNTEAFF. CDR3 DNA: TGTGCCAGCAGCCTGGACAGGTACAACACTGAAGCTTTCTTT.

The chain recombines TRBV10-3 with TRBJ2-5, with D hard to call. This CDR3 comprises 13 residues. Germline V gene sequence: CDR1 ENHRY, CDR2 SYGVKD. The V and J ends lost 0 bases and 4 bases respectively, with 6 bases between them. The CDR3 coding sequence is TGTGCCATCAGTGAGTCTGGTAGAGAGACCCAGTACTTC. Its protein is CAISESGRETQYF.

This chain joins TRBV5-6 and TRBJ2-2, with 7 bases fitting TRBD2. Germline CDR1 and CDR2: SGHDT and YYEEEE. The ends lost 0 bases at V and 4 bases at J; junction bases unmatched: 6. The CDR3 has 16 amino acids. The CDR3 DNA follows: TGTGCCAGCAGCTTGGTCGCGGGAGTCCTCACCGGGGAGCTGTTTTTT. Its translation is CASSLVAGVLTGELFF.

J is TRBJ1-6 and V is TRBV20-1, with TRBD1 matching 8 bases. V lost 4 bases, J lost 9 bases, and 8 bases stayed unmatched. The length of the CDR3 is 14 residues. CDR1 is DFQATT, CDR2 SNEGSKA, per germline (reference sequence). CDR3 region: CSAKDREFGSPLHF. CDR3 sequence (DNA): TGCAGTGCTAAGGACAGGGAGTTTGGTTCACCCCTCCACTTT.

As to this clonotype: This may come from a read error, since a much larger clone is one base off. V gene TRBV14 combines with J gene TRBJ2-1, with D hard to call. This CDR3 is 14 amino acids long. CDR1 and CDR2 from the germline V gene are SGHDN and FVKESK. As DNA, the CDR3 is TGTGCCAGCAGCCAAGATAATTTTAGAAATGAGCAGCTCTTC. Encoded protein: CASSQDNFRNEQLF.

Concerning this clonotype: A much larger clone lies one base from this, so it may be a read error. The V gene is TRBV28, the J gene TRBJ1-5; D unresolved. CDR3 size: 17 residues. Germline CDR1 is MDHEN and CDR2 is SYDVKM. V was cut by 3 bases and J by 7 bases, with 22 bases left in between. The CDR3 nucleotides are TGTGCCAGCAGTTTTCCCCCGATAGGGTCGAGGGAACAGCCCCAGCATTTT. This sequence encodes CASSFPPIGSREQPQHF. Variable domain in full (rest from reference TRBV28 and TRBJ1-5): DVKVTQSSRYLVKRTGEKVFLECVQDMDHENMFWYRQDPGLGLRLIYFSYDVKMKEKGDIPEGYSVSREKKERFSLILESASTNQTSMYLCASSFPPIGSREQPQHFGDGTRLSIL.

This clonotype was recorded at least ten times. The chain is built from TRBV6-1 and TRBJ1-2, with 11 bases matching TRBD1. Unmatched junction bases numbered 7, after V lost 6 bases and J lost 7 bases. Germline values: CDR1 MNHNS, CDR2 SASEGT. The CDR3 contains 14 residues. CDR3 residues: CASRGTGGNIGYTF. CDR3 nucleotides: TGTGCCAGCAGGGGGACAGGGGGAAATATTGGCTACACCTTC.

The V and J genes are TRBV20-1 and TRBJ2-7, with 7 bases that match TRBD1. Trimming at V came to 6 bases and at J to 3 bases, leaving 17 bases not matched to a gene. Germline lookup yields CDR1 DFQATT and CDR2 SNEGSKA (reference sequence). CDR3 length equals 16 residues. In DNA, the CDR3 is TGCAGTGCCAGTCACAGGGGATCCAACCCATTCTACGAGCAGTACTTC. It codes for CSASHRGSNPFYEQYF.

The table lists this clonotype with many counts. V is TRBV7-2 and J is TRBJ2-5, with D tentatively TRBD1 (5 bases). The CDR3 loop spans 14 amino acids. V shed 5 bases and J shed 5 bases, with 15 bases lying between them. Germline V gene sequence: CDR1 SGHTA, CDR2 FQGNSA. The CDR3 DNA follows: TGTGCCAGCAGCCCTTTCAGATCAGGGGAGACCCAGTACTTC. Its protein product is CASSPFRSGETQYF. Full variable domain (remainder filled in from reference TRBV7-2 and TRBJ2-5): GAGVSQSPSNKVTEKGKDVELRCDPISGHTALYWYRQSLGQGLEFLIYFQGNSAPDKSGLPSDRFSAERTGGSVSTLTIQRTQQEDSAVYLCASSPFRSGETQYFGPGTRLLVL.

This clonotype was seen ten or more times. The rearrangement joins TRBV20-1 to TRBJ1-1, with D possibly matching TRBD1 (5 bases). Trimming removed 0 bases from V and 8 bases from J, with 22 bases in between. The CDR3 consists of 16 residues. From germline, CDR1 is DFQATT and CDR2 SNEGSKA (reference sequence). Written as DNA, the CDR3 is TGCAGTGCTAGAGATCTCGTTACAGGCGCGGCACGGGAAGCTTTCTTT. Encoded protein: CSARDLVTGAAREAFF.

The chain employs TRBV20-1 and TRBJ1-1, with TRBD1 as a possible D gene (5 bases). The germline V gene encodes CDR1 DFQATT and CDR2 SNEGSKA (reference sequence). The length of the CDR3 is 15 residues. Trimming left V 3 bases short and J 5 bases short, with 19 bases between. The chain's CDR3 is CSASGSAREGTEAFF. CDR3 in DNA: TGCAGTGCTAGCGGATCGGCCAGGGAAGGGACTGAAGCTTTCTTT.

This clonotype was detected only a few times. V usage is TRBV29-1 and J usage is TRBJ2-2, with D perhaps assigned TRBD1 or TRBD2 (5 bases each). The CDR3 sequence is 14 residues long. Germline assignment: CDR1 SQVTM and CDR2 ANQGSEA. Trimming cost V 4 bases and J 3 bases, with 12 bases left between them. CDR3 sequence reads: CSVVWGSDTGELFF. The CDR3 coding sequence is TGCAGCGTTGTATGGGGGAGTGACACCGGGGAGCTGTTTTTT.

This clonotype was recorded at least ten times. The chain recombines TRBV20-1 with TRBJ1-5; a weak D match, TRBD1 (5 bases). Trimming stripped 3 bases from V and 11 bases from J, with 17 bases between. CDR1 and CDR2 (germline): DFQATT, SNEGSKA (reference sequence). The CDR3 consists of 13 residues. The CDR3 loop is CSASLGLQGAQHF. The CDR3 nucleotides read TGCAGTGCTAGTTTGGGACTCCAAGGGGCCCAGCATTTT.

Many counts were recorded for this clonotype. The chain is built from TRBV3-1 and TRBJ2-7, with 10 bases identical to TRBD2. Germline CDR1 and CDR2: LGHDT and YNNKEL (reference sequence). The CDR3 loop spans 15 amino acids. V shed 6 bases, J shed 1 base, and the junction held 6 bases outside the gene matches. The CDR3 region has the DNA TGTGCCAGCAGTCCTCTAGCGGGAGTTTCCTACGAGCAGTACTTC. Amino acids: CASSPLAGVSYEQYF.

V is TRBV20-1 and J is TRBJ2-7, with 13 bases aligning to TRBD2. V lost 6 bases, J lost 0 bases, and 8 bases stayed unmatched. CDR1 and CDR2 (germline): DFQATT, SNEGSKA (reference sequence). The CDR3 runs to 16 residues. The CDR3 protein is CSARGGTSGNSYEQYF. The CDR3 nucleotides are TGCAGTGCCCGGGGAGGGACTAGCGGGAACTCCTACGAGCAGTACTTC.

This clonotype was picked up many times. The V gene is TRBV29-1, the J gene TRBJ1-4, with D unclear. CDR1 and CDR2 (germline): SQVTM, ANQGSEA. The CDR3 is made up of 16 amino acids. Trimming left V 4 bases short and J 6 bases short, with 21 bases between. The CDR3 sequence is CSVAVPPYKGHEKLFF. The CDR3 nucleotides read TGCAGCGTTGCCGTCCCCCCCTACAAAGGGCATGAAAAACTGTTTTTT.

V is TRBV5-1 and J is TRBJ1-2; no firm D call. The CDR3 runs to 15 residues. Looked up from germline, CDR1 is SGHRS and CDR2 is YFSETQ. V was trimmed by 0 bases and J by 3 bases, leaving 12 bases between them. The CDR3 loop is CASSLEPGSDYGYTF. As DNA, the CDR3 is TGCGCCAGCAGCTTGGAACCGGGGTCAGACTATGGCTACACCTTC.

The chain uses TRBV15 and TRBJ1-2; no firm D call. This CDR3 is built from 19 residues. V was pared by 0 bases and J by 2 bases, with 22 bases between. Germline V gives CDR1 LNHNV, CDR2 YYDKDF (reference sequence). CDR3 coding DNA: TGTGCCACCAGCAGAGATAATTGGCCGGGCAGCGAAGGCAACTATGGCTACACCTTC. Its translation: CATSRDNWPGSEGNYGYTF.

Ten or more counts support this clonotype. The chain recombines TRBV2 with TRBJ2-5; 13 bases align to TRBD2. Germline-derived CDR1 and CDR2 are SNHLY and FYNNEI. The CDR3 spans 17 residues. After removal of 5 bases from V and 5 bases from J, the junction contained 11 bases not matched to a gene. This chain's CDR3 is CASSPRLAGGRWETQYF. CDR3 sequence (DNA): TGTGCCAGCAGTCCCCGACTAGCGGGAGGCCGGTGGGAGACCCAGTACTTC.

Concerning this clonotype itself: This may be a read error, as it is one base from a much larger clone. The chain joins TRBV5-1 to TRBJ1-1; D not certain. V lost 0 bases and J lost 6, with 12 bases in between. Per germline, CDR1 SGHRS and CDR2 YFSETQ. The length of the CDR3 is 14 residues. Written as DNA, the CDR3 is TGCGCCAGCAGCTTGGATTTGGGCCACGCTGAAGCTTTCTTT. This translates into CASSLDLGHAEAFF. Supplemented by reference TRBV5-1 and TRBJ1-1, the full variable domain reads KAGVTQTPRYLIKTRGQQVTLSCSPISGHRSVSWYQQTPGQGLQFLFEYFSETQRNKGNFPGRFSGRQFSNSRSEMNVSTLELGDSALYLCASSLDLGHAEAFFGQGTRLTVV.

CDR3 in DNA: TGTGCCAGCAGCGTAGGAACGGAGAATGAAAAACTGTTTTTT. Protein: CASSVGTENEKLFF. This rearrangement joins TRBV9 to TRBJ1-4; D call uncertain. Between the trimmed V and J ends, which lost 0 bases and 5 bases, there was a span of 8 bases. This CDR3 has 14 amino acids. Germline values: CDR1 SGDLS, CDR2 YYNGEE.

This clonotype occurred many times. The V call is TRBV20-1, the J call TRBJ2-5, with 7 bases that match TRBD2. Trimming removed 3 bases from V and 4 bases from J; junction bases left unmatched: 11. CDR3 length: 15 amino acids. Looked up from germline, CDR1 is DFQATT and CDR2 is SNEGSKA (reference sequence). In nucleotides, the CDR3 is TGCAGTGCTAGTGAAGGTTCTAGCGGCCGAGAGACCCAGTACTTC. Encoded protein: CSASEGSSGRETQYF.

This clonotype showed up just a few times. V and J are TRBV30 and TRBJ2-1, with no clear D. This CDR3 has 13 amino acids. Looked up from germline, CDR1 is GTSNPN and CDR2 is SVGIG (reference sequence). V was cut by 0 bases and J by 2 bases, with 5 bases left in between. The CDR3 sequence is CAWSVYTYNEQFF. The CDR3 nucleotides read TGTGCCTGGAGTGTATACACCTACAATGAGCAGTTCTTC. The full variable domain, its missing parts supplied by reference TRBV30 and TRBJ2-1, is SQTIHQWPATLVQPVGSPLSLECTVEGTSNPNLYWYRQAAGRGLQLLFYSVGIGQISSEVPQNLSASRPQDRQFILSSKKLLLSDSGFYLCAWSVYTYNEQFFGPGTRLTVL.

This clonotype was recorded many times. The chain combines TRBV6-1 with TRBJ2-1; D is perhaps TRBD1 (6 bases). Between the trimmed V and J ends, which lost 5 bases and 2 bases, there was a span of 13 bases. The V gene's germline CDR1 is MNHNS and CDR2 SASEGT. CDR3 length: 15 amino acids. The CDR3 loop reads CASSSTGSPYNEQFF. The CDR3, as DNA: TGTGCCAGCAGTTCTACAGGGTCTCCCTACAATGAGCAGTTCTTC.

This clonotype was recorded a few times. CDR3 amino acids: CASTPGWTGGAGGYTF. In DNA, the CDR3 is TGTGCCAGTACCCCTGGCTGGACAGGGGGCGCCGGTGGCTACACCTTC. The chain joins TRBV19 to TRBJ1-2, with 11 bases lining up with TRBD1. This CDR3 is built from 16 residues. V was pared by 7 bases and J by 7 bases, with 14 bases of the junction left unmatched. CDR1 LNHDA and CDR2 SQIVND come from the germline V gene (reference sequence).

This clonotype appeared a few times. The chain uses TRBV27 and TRBJ2-4; 8 bases match TRBD2. Germline CDR1 and CDR2: MNHEY and SMNVEV (reference sequence). Trimming at V came to 4 bases and at J to 7 bases, leaving 6 bases not matched to a gene. The CDR3 loop spans 14 amino acids. CDR3: CASSSPSGGNIQYF. DNA for the CDR3: TGTGCCAGCAGTTCACCATCGGGAGGGAACATTCAGTACTTC.